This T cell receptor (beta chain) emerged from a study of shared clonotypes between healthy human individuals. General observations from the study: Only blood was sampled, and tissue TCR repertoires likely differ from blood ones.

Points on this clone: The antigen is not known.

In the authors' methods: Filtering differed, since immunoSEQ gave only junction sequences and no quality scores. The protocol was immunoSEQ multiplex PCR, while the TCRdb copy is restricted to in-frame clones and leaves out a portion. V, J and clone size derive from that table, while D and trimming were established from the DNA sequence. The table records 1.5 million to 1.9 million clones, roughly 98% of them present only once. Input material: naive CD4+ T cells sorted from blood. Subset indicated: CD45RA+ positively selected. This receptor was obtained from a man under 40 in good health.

The CDR3 DNA follows: TGTGCCACCAGCAGAGATAGGTTTCGGGACGGCTCTACCTACGAGCAGTACTTC. Encoded protein: CATSRDRFRDGSTYEQYF. This chain uses TRBV15 with TRBJ2-7; D may correspond to TRBD1 or TRBD2 (5 bases each). CDR1 is LNHNV, CDR2 YYDKDF, per germline (reference sequence). V dropped 0 bases and J dropped 2 bases, with 20 bases sitting between them. This CDR3 spans 18 amino acids.